The 20 T cell receptor beta chains given below trace back to one sample, sequenced in a study of cytomegalovirus exposure and HLA in healthy donors. PCR was performed using 60 Vbeta and 13 Jbeta primers. The protocol was immunoSEQ multiplex PCR, while the TCRdb copy is restricted to in-frame clones and leaves out a portion. The table shows approximately 120,000 clones, with roughly 80% occurring only once. Material for sequencing was PBMCs. All receptors derive from a man younger than 30 in good health and CMV-seronegative.

The CDR3 bases are TGTGCCAGTAGAGACAGGGGGCAGACTGAAGCTTTCTTT. Its protein product is CASRDRGQTEAFF. The rearrangement joins TRBV19 to TRBJ1-1, with 10 bases fitting TRBD1. CDR3 length: 13 amino acids. Trimming cost V 6 bases and J 5 bases; bases outside gene matches: 3. Germline V gives CDR1 LNHDA, CDR2 SQIVND (reference sequence).

This rearrangement joins TRBV4-2 to TRBJ1-2; TRBD1 is a possible D gene (5 bases). The CDR3 totals 15 residues. Germline lookup yields CDR1 LGHNA and CDR2 YNFKEQ. V was shortened by 0 bases and J by 5 bases, with 13 bases between the two germline ends. The CDR3 sequence is CASSQDWGGRYGYTF. The CDR3 DNA reads as TGTGCCAGCAGCCAAGATTGGGGCGGGAGGTATGGCTACACCTTC.

V gene TRBV7-2 combines with J gene TRBJ2-3, with D maybe TRBD2 (6 bases). Germline V gene lookup returns CDR1 SGHTA and CDR2 FQGNSA. Deletions cut 8 bases from V and 5 bases from J, with 17 bases between. The CDR3 has 14 amino acids. This CDR3 reads CASGPAGRRDTQYF. The CDR3 nucleotides read TGTGCCAGCGGGCCAGCGGGCCGCCGAGATACGCAGTATTTT.

The gene calls are TRBV12-2 and TRBJ2-1; whether TRBD2, the table's D call, matches the DNA was not checked. TRBV12-2 is listed as a pseudogene. The CDR3 totals 15 residues. CDR3 region: CASRLAPGTSGEQFF. CDR3 DNA sequence: TGTGCAAGTCGCTTAGCCCCCGGGACTAGCGGTGAGCAGTTCTTC.

This chain joins TRBV7-2 and TRBJ1-1; possible D gene TRBD1, 5 bases. This CDR3 contains 16 residues. The V end lost 5 bases, the J end lost 5 bases, and 21 bases lay between the germline ends. Germline loops: CDR1 SGHTA, CDR2 FQGNSA. The DNA of the CDR3 is TGTGCCAGCAGCCGACCGGGACCCTCCGGGGGAACTGAAGCTTTCTTT. As protein: CASSRPGPSGGTEAFF.

The gene calls are TRBV5-6 and TRBJ2-5, with 7 bases identical to TRBD1. Gene TRBJ2-7 matches the end of the DNA better, so the J call may be wrong. Germline CDR1 and CDR2: SGHDT and YYEEEE. The CDR3 is made up of 17 amino acids. DNA for the CDR3: TGTGCCAGCAGCTTGTACGGGGAATGGGACAGACTTTACGAGCAGTACTTC. It is translated as CASSLYGEWDRLYEQYF.

The chain uses TRBV20-1 and TRBJ2-3; unclear D gene. Per the germline V gene, CDR1 is DFQATT and CDR2 is SNEGSKA (reference sequence). V lost 6 bases, J lost 6 bases, and 7 bases lay in between. The CDR3 extends over 10 amino acids. The CDR3 loop reads CSAARDTQYF. As DNA, the CDR3 is TGCAGTGCAGCGCGGGATACGCAGTATTTT.

The chain joins TRBV9 to TRBJ1-5, with D hard to call. From germline, CDR1 is SGDLS and CDR2 YYNGEE. V lost 2 bases and J 4 bases, leaving 7 bases between the germline ends. CDR3 length: 13 residues. The CDR3 nucleotides are TGTGCCAGCAGCGTCGGAGTAAATCAGCCCCAGCATTTT. It specifies CASSVGVNQPQHF.

The chain links TRBV6-1 to TRBJ1-5, with D uncertain. The length of the CDR3 is 14 residues. V was trimmed by 7 bases and J by 5 bases, leaving 15 bases between them. From germline, CDR1 is MNHNS and CDR2 SASEGT. Written as DNA, the CDR3 is TGTGCCAGCAAGCGGACCGGGGAGGATCAGCCCCAGCATTTT. Its translation is CASKRTGEDQPQHF.

The rearrangement uses TRBV25-1 and TRBJ1-2; TRBD1 agrees at 8 bases. The CDR3 runs to 12 residues. V lost 8 bases, J lost 4 bases, and 3 bases stayed unmatched. The V gene's germline CDR1 is MGHDK and CDR2 SYGVNS. The chain's CDR3 is CASGQGPYGYTF. For the CDR3, the DNA is TGTGCCAGCGGACAGGGTCCCTATGGCTACACCTTC.

The V call is TRBV7-2, the J call TRBJ1-6, with D uncertain. V was trimmed by 2 bases and J by 7 bases, leaving 9 bases between them. Germline V gives CDR1 SGHTA, CDR2 FQGNSA. This CDR3 is 14 amino acids long. CDR3 in DNA: TGTGCCAGCAGCTTAAACCCAGGAAATTCACCCCTCCACTTT. This sequence encodes CASSLNPGNSPLHF.

This clone was seen a handful of times. The V call is TRBV9, the J call TRBJ2-5; 14 bases map to TRBD2. The CDR3 sequence is 16 residues long. Per the germline V gene, CDR1 is SGDLS and CDR2 is YYNGEE. V was pared by 3 bases and J by 2 bases, with 3 bases of the junction left unmatched. The CDR3 DNA sequence: TGTGCCAGCAGCGCTTGGACTAGCGGGGGGCAAGAGACCCAGTACTTC. Translating gives CASSAWTSGGQETQYF.

The CDR3 loop reads CASSTVNYGYTF. CDR3 nucleotides: TGTGCCAGCTCGACAGTAAACTATGGCTACACCTTC. This chain links TRBV19 with TRBJ1-2; D may be TRBD1 (5 bases). This CDR3 region has 12 residues. Germline-derived CDR1 and CDR2 are LNHDA and SQIVND (reference sequence). The ends were cut back, 9 bases at V and 2 bases at J, with 10 bases in the middle.

The CDR3 loop reads CASSSGTGETQYF. CDR3 bases: TGTGCCAGCAGCTCGGGGACAGGAGAGACCCAGTACTTC. J is TRBJ2-5 and V is TRBV5-5, with 8 bases fitting TRBD1. The CDR3 runs 13 residues. Trimming took 3 bases from V and 4 from J; bases not matched to a gene: 2. Germline V lookup: CDR1 SGHKS, CDR2 YYEKEE (reference sequence).

The V gene is TRBV5-1, the J gene TRBJ1-1; 9 bases align to TRBD1. The trim removed 4 bases at V and 7 bases at J, leaving 8 bases unmatched. The V gene's germline CDR1 is SGHRS and CDR2 YFSETQ. CDR3 length: 14 amino acids. The DNA of the CDR3 is TGCGCCAGCAGCCCCCCGACAGGGGGTGATGAAGCTTTCTTT. It encodes CASSPPTGGDEAFF. The full variable domain, completed using reference TRBV5-1 and TRBJ1-1, is KAGVTQTPRYLIKTRGQQVTLSCSPISGHRSVSWYQQTPGQGLQFLFEYFSETQRNKGNFPGRFSGRQFSNSRSEMNVSTLELGDSALYLCASSPPTGGDEAFFGQGTRLTVV.

This clone was observed a handful of times. The CDR3 sequence: CASSPPWAYRDGGYTF. Written as DNA, the CDR3 is TGTGCCAGTAGTCCCCCCTGGGCCTACAGGGATGGGGGCTACACCTTC. V usage is TRBV19 and J usage is TRBJ1-2; TRBD1 might be the D (6 bases). CDR1 and CDR2 (germline): LNHDA, SQIVND (reference sequence). Deletions cut 5 bases from V and 8 bases from J, with 24 bases between. The CDR3 contains 16 residues.

The rearrangement joins TRBV19 to TRBJ1-4, with D perhaps matching TRBD1 (5 bases). Between the trimmed V and J ends, which lost 3 bases and 8 bases, there was a span of 19 bases. The CDR3 runs to 16 residues. From germline, CDR1 is LNHDA and CDR2 SQIVND (reference sequence). The CDR3 region has the DNA TGTGCCAGTAGTATGGGGCGGCTTAATGGTGAGGAAAAACTGTTTTTT. Amino acid sequence: CASSMGRLNGEEKLFF.

This rearrangement joins TRBV18 to TRBJ1-2, with unresolved D. This CDR3 spans 14 amino acids. The germline V and J ends were trimmed by 3 bases and 2 bases, with 10 bases remaining between them. CDR1 is KGHSH and CDR2 is LQKENI in the germline V gene. CDR3 residues: CASSPEQLNYGYTF. As DNA, the CDR3 is TGTGCCAGCTCACCGGAACAACTAAACTATGGCTACACCTTC.

The rearrangement uses TRBV5-4 and TRBJ2-4; perhaps TRBD1 as D (6 bases). Trimming shortened V by 4 bases and J by 1 base, and 15 bases separated the two germline ends. Germline values: CDR1 SGHNT, CDR2 YYREEE (reference sequence). The CDR3 covers 16 residues. CDR3 in amino acids: CASSVSQGMAKNIQYF. Here the CDR3 DNA reads TGTGCCAGCAGCGTATCACAGGGTATGGCCAAAAACATTCAGTACTTC.

The chain links TRBV5-1 to TRBJ1-1, with 9 positions matching TRBD1. CDR3 size: 14 residues. Trimming at V came to 4 bases and at J to 4 bases, leaving 5 bases not matched to a gene. The V gene's germline CDR1 is SGHRS and CDR2 YFSETQ. The CDR3 DNA reads as TGCGCCAGCAGCGGGGGACAGGGAGGCACTGAAGCTTTCTTT. Its protein is CASSGGQGGTEAFF.